This T cell receptor (beta chain) was recovered during a study of cytomegalovirus exposure and HLA in healthy donors. Points from the study as a whole: A later analysis linked a missense variant in DCLRE1C to the trimming of TCR beta V and J genes. With DRB1 most and HLA-C fewest, TCR association rates differed between HLA loci in a later analysis. What TCR beta sequences reportedly achieved was accurate prediction of HLA-A and HLA-B alleles in most subjects.

Primers included in the PCR were 60 Vbeta and 13 Jbeta primers. In the original workflow: In a later analysis, of tens of millions of unique beta chains, 9 million to 11 million appeared in at least two donors. Profiled with immunoSEQ multiplex PCR; TCRdb holds only in-frame clones, not every one. V and J calls plus clone size are reproduced from that table; the DNA served to infer D and trimming. The sample lists 150,000 to 200,000 clones; more than 65% were seen once. On this clone itself: Antigen unknown.

Sequencing input: PBMCs. The clonotype comes from a man aged 35 to 55 in good health and CMV-seropositive.

The CDR3 bases are TGTGCCAGCAGCGTAAGTCCTAGCGGGGCCCAAGAGACCCAGTACTTC. It specifies CASSVSPSGAQETQYF. This rearrangement joins TRBV9 to TRBJ2-5; 9 nucleotides align to TRBD2. Germline V gene data show CDR1 as SGDLS and CDR2 as YYNGEE. The junction had 5 bases not matched to a gene; V was cut back by 1 base and J by 1 base. The CDR3 totals 16 residues.